The 10 T cell receptor beta chains below all came from one sample that was sequenced in a study of OX40 agonist ivuxolimab in advanced cancers. The table came from immunoSEQ multiplex PCR; TCRdb's copy has only in-frame clones and leaves some out. Found here are some 50,000 clones, around 86% of them singletons; the top ten hold around 1.7%. Sequenced material: CD4+ or CD8+ T cells sorted from blood, taken in a trial of the OX40 agonist ivuxolimab. These receptors were obtained from an adult with an advanced solid tumor such as melanoma, head and neck, liver or kidney cancer.

To note about this clone: One end of the junction fails to match germline, which may point to a read error. The gene calls are TRBV18 and TRBJ1-1, with 9 bases identical to TRBD1. The CDR3 is made up of 13 amino acids. Germline V lookup: CDR1 KGHSH, CDR2 LQKENI. For the CDR3, the DNA is TGTGCCAGCTCCCCACAGGGGGCCACTGAAGCTTTCTTT. Translating gives CASSPQGATEAFF.

The rearrangement links TRBV6-6 to TRBJ1-3; D is ambiguous. Germline-derived CDR1 and CDR2 are MNHNY and SVGAGI (reference sequence). Deletions cut 8 bases from V and 4 bases from J, with 12 bases between. The CDR3 spans 13 residues. Here the CDR3 reads CASSTGLGNTIYF. Here the CDR3 DNA reads TGTGCCAGCTCGACCGGCCTAGGAAACACCATATATTTT.

The V and J genes are TRBV11-3 and TRBJ1-1, with D unresolved. This CDR3 contains 13 residues. CDR1 and CDR2 (germline): SGHNT, YENEEA. V gave up 5 bases and J gave up 0 bases, with 7 bases separating them. CDR3: CASSVTVNTEAFF. Written as DNA, the CDR3 is TGTGCCAGCAGCGTCACAGTGAACACTGAAGCTTTCTTT. Variable domain in full (rest from reference TRBV11-3 and TRBJ1-1): EAGVVQSPRYKIIEKKQPVAFWCNPISGHNTLYWYLQNLGQGPELLIRYENEEAVDDSQLPKDRFSAERLKGVDSTLKIQPAELGDSAVYLCASSVTVNTEAFFGQGTRLTVV.

In its sample, this clone was seen once. The J gene is TRBJ2-2, the V gene TRBV5-3, with a weak D call TRBD2 (5 bases). TRBV5-3 is placed among ORFs of uncertain function. The CDR3 contains 15 residues. Trimming removed 3 bases from V and 7 bases from J, with 16 bases in between. DNA for the CDR3: TGTGCCAGAAGCTCTTATGAAAAGGGAGTCGGGGAGCTGTTTTTT. Residues: CARSSYEKGVGELFF.

The chain employs TRBV5-1 and TRBJ2-2; weak D call: TRBD1 (5 bases). Germline V lookup: CDR1 SGHRS, CDR2 YFSETQ. Trimming left V 0 bases short and J 3 bases short, with 9 bases between. The CDR3 totals 15 residues. As DNA, the CDR3 is TGCGCCAGCAGCTTGGGGGGCCTGGACACCGGGGAGCTGTTTTTT. It codes for CASSLGGLDTGELFF.

This clone was recorded only once. The CDR3 sequence: CASSASQGARVETQYF. In DNA, the CDR3 is TGTGCCAGCAGTGCAAGTCAGGGGGCGAGGGTAGAGACCCAGTACTTC. This chain uses TRBV6-1 with TRBJ2-5, with 8 bases that match TRBD1. Germline-derived CDR1 and CDR2 are MNHNS and SASEGT. Trimming cost V 4 bases and J 4 bases; bases outside gene matches: 11. This CDR3 has 16 amino acids.

The V gene is TRBV7-2, the J gene TRBJ1-2; TRBD1 matches at 11 bases. V dropped 3 bases and J dropped 8; count of bases not matched to a gene: 11. The CDR3 covers 16 residues. Per germline, CDR1 SGHTA and CDR2 FQGNSA. DNA of the CDR3: TGTGCCAGCAGCTTCTCCCCCCCGGGACAGGGGGTGGGCTACACCTTC. Translated, it gives CASSFSPPGQGVGYTF.

The chain couples TRBV19 to TRBJ1-1; no firm D call. V gave up 3 bases and J gave up 0 bases, with 14 bases separating them. The length of the CDR3 is 16 residues. The V gene's germline CDR1 is LNHDA and CDR2 SQIVND (reference sequence). The CDR3 is CASSILGRGLNTEAFF. The CDR3 DNA reads as TGTGCCAGTAGTATTCTTGGCCGGGGTTTGAACACTGAAGCTTTCTTT. Based on the CDR3 plus reference TRBV19 and TRBJ1-1, the full variable domain is DGGITQSPKYLFRKEGQNVTLSCEQNLNHDAMYWYRQDPGQGLRLIYYSQIVNDFQKGDIAEGYSVSREKKESFPLTVTSAQKNPTAFYLCASSILGRGLNTEAFFGQGTRLTVV.

The V call is TRBV5-6, the J call TRBJ1-2, with D hard to call. Trimming left V 0 bases short and J 2 bases short, with 5 bases between. The CDR3 is 13 residues long. Germline CDR1 SGHDT, CDR2 YYEEEE. The CDR3: CASSLGGNYGYTF. Here the CDR3 DNA reads TGTGCCAGCAGCTTGGGTGGAAACTATGGCTACACCTTC. Full variable domain (outside the CDR3, taken from reference TRBV5-6 and TRBJ1-2): DAGVTQSPTHLIKTRGQQVTLRCSPKSGHDTVSWYQQALGQGPQFIFQYYEEEERQRGNFPDRFSGHQFPNYSSELNVNALLLGDSALYLCASSLGGNYGYTFGSGTRLTVV.

V gene TRBV6-6 combines with J gene TRBJ2-5; 10 nucleotides agree with TRBD1. Germline V CDR1 and CDR2: MNHNY, SVGAGI (reference sequence). After removal of 10 bases from V and 3 bases from J, the junction contained 11 bases not matched to a gene. This CDR3 region has 15 residues. The CDR3 nucleotides read TGTGCCACCAGACAGGGGGCCGCCCCCGAAGAGACCCAGTACTTC. As protein: CATRQGAAPEETQYF.